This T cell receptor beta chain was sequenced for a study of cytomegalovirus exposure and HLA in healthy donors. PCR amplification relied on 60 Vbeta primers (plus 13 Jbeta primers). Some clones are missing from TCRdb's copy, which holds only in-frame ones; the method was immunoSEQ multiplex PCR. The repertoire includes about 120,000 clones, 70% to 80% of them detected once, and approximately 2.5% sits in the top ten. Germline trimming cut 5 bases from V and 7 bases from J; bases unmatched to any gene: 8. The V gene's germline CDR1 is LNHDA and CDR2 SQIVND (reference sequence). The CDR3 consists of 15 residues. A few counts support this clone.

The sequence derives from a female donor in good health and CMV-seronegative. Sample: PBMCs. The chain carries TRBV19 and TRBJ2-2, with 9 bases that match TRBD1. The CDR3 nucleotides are TGTGCCAGTAGTGCCTCGCGACAGGGGGGCGGGGAGCTGTTTTTT. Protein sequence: CASSASRQGGGELFF.